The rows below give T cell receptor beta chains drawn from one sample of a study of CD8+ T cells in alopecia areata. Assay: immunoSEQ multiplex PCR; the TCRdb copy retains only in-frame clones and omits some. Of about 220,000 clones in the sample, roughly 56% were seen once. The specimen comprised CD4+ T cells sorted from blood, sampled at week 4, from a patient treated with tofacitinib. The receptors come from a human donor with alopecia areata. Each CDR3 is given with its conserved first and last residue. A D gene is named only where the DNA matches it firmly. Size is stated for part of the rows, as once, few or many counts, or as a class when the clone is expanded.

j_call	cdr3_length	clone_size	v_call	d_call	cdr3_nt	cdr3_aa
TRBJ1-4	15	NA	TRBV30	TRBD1	TGTGCCTGGAGCCCGGGACAGGGGGCAGGGGAAAAACTGTTTTTT	CAWSPGQGAGEKLFF
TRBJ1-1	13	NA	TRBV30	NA	TGTGCCTGGATGGCAGAGACAAACACTGAAGCTTTCTTT	CAWMAETNTEAFF
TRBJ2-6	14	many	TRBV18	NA	TGTGCCAGCTCACGGGACTCTGGGGCCAACGTCCTGACTTTC	CASSRDSGANVLTF
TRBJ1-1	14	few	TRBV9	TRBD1	TGTGCCAGCAGCGTCAGGGGGCTTCAGACTGAAGCTTTCTTT	CASSVRGLQTEAFF
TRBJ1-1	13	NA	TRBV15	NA	TGTGCCACGTCTACATTGCCGAACACTGAAGCTTTCTTT	CATSTLPNTEAFF
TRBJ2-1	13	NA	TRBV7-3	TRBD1	TGTGCCAGCAGCTTTGGCCCGACAGGGTTGCAGTTCTTC	CASSFGPTGLQFF
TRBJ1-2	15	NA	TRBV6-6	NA	TGTGCCAGCAGCTGGCCTCTGGGCGGTGAAGGGGGCTACACCTTC	CASSWPLGGEGGYTF
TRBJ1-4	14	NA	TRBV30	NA	TGTGCCTGGAGTCCCCCCCCCAGTAATGAAAAACTGTTTTTT	CAWSPPPSNEKLFF
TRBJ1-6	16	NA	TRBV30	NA	TGTGCCTGGAGTGTCCCGTTGGGACACGGAAATTCACCCCTCCACTTT	CAWSVPLGHGNSPLHF
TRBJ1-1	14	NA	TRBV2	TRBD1	TGTGCCAGCAGTCCCCGGACAGGGAACACTGAAGCTTTCTTT	CASSPRTGNTEAFF
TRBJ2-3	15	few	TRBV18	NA	TGTGCCAGCTCACCTGTACAGGCGGGCACAGATACGCAGTATTTT	CASSPVQAGTDTQYF
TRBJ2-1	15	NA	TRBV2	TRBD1	TGTGCCAGCAGGATGGGACAGGGACCCTACAATGAGCAGTTCTTC	CASRMGQGPYNEQFF
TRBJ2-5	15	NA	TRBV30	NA	TGTGCCTGGGCTCCCGGGGGCCTCGGTAAAGAGACCCAGTACTTC	CAWAPGGLGKETQYF
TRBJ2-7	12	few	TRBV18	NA	TGTGCCAGCTCACCAAACAGGGACGAGCAGTACTTC	CASSPNRDEQYF